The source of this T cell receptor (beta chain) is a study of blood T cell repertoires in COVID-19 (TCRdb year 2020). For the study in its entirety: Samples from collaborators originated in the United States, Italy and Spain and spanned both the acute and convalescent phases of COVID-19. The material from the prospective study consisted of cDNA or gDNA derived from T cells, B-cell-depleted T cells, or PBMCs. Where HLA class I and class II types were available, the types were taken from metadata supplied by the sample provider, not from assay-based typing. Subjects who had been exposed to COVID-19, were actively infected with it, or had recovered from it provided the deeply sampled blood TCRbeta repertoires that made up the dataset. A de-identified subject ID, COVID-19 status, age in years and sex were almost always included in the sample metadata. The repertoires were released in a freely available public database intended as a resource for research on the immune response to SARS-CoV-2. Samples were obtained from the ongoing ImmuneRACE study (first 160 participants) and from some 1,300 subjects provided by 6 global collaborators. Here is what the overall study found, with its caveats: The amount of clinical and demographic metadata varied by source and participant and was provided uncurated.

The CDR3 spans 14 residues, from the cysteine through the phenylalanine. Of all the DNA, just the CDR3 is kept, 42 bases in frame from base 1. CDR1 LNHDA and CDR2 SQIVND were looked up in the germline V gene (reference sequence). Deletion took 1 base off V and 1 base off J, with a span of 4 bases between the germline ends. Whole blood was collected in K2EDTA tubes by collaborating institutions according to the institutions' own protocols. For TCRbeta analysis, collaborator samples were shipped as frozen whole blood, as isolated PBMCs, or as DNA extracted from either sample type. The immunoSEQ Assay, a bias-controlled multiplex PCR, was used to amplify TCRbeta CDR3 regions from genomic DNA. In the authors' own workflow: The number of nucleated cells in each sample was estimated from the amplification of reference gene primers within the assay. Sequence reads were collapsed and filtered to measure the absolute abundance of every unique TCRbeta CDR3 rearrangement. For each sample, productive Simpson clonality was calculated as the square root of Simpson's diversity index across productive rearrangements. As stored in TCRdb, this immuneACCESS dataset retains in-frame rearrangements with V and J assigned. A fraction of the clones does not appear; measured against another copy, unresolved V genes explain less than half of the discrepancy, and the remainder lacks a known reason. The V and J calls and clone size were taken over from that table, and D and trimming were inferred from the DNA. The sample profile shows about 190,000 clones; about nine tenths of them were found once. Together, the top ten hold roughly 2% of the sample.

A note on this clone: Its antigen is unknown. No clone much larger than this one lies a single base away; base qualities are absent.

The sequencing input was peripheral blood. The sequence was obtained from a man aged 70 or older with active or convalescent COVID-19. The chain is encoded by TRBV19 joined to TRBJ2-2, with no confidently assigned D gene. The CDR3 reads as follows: CASSIGGNTGELFF. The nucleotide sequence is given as TGTGCCAGTAGTATAGGAGGGAACACCGGGGAGCTGTTTTTT.